This is a list of T cell receptor beta chains from one sample in a study of cytomegalovirus exposure and HLA in healthy donors. The table came from immunoSEQ multiplex PCR; TCRdb's copy has only in-frame clones and leaves some out. Here the sample spans under 150,000 clones, about 9.1% being singletons. The sequencing sample was made of PBMCs. All receptors derive from a woman aged 40 to 50 in good health and CMV-seropositive. The CDR3 runs from the conserved cysteine through the conserved F or W. Fields, in order: clone size, D gene, J gene, CDR3 length, V gene, CDR3 DNA, CDR3 protein. The D gene is left open where the match is weak. Clone size is shown for a subset of rows, as once, few, many or a class of expanded clone.

clone_size: few
d_call: NA
j_call: TRBJ2-2
cdr3_length: 13
v_call: TRBV7-3
cdr3_nt: TGTGCCAGCAGCCCAAAGAACACCGGGGAGCTGTTTTTT
cdr3_aa: CASSPKNTGELFF

clone_size: few
d_call: NA
j_call: TRBJ1-4
cdr3_length: 14
v_call: TRBV2
cdr3_nt: TGTGCCAGCAGTGTGTGGGGGGAAGGTGAAAAACTGTTTTTT
cdr3_aa: CASSVWGEGEKLFF

clone_size: NA
d_call: NA
j_call: TRBJ1-5
cdr3_length: 12
v_call: TRBV6-5
cdr3_nt: TGTGCCAGCAGTTCGCTCGGGCAGCCCCAGCATTTT
cdr3_aa: CASSSLGQPQHF

clone_size: NA
d_call: TRBD1
j_call: TRBJ1-5
cdr3_length: 15
v_call: TRBV6-5
cdr3_nt: TGTGCCAGCAGCCCGGACAGGGATAGCAATCAGCCCCAGCATTTT
cdr3_aa: CASSPDRDSNQPQHF

clone_size: few
d_call: TRBD2
j_call: TRBJ2-3
cdr3_length: 14
v_call: TRBV29-1
cdr3_nt: TGCAGCGTACTACTAGCGGGGGGGGTCGATACGCAGTATTTT
cdr3_aa: CSVLLAGGVDTQYF

clone_size: NA
d_call: TRBD2
j_call: TRBJ2-1
cdr3_length: 17
v_call: TRBV19
cdr3_nt: TGTGCCAGTAGTAGCCTAGCGGGGGGTAGAGTTTTGAATGAGCAGTTCTTC
cdr3_aa: CASSSLAGGRVLNEQFF

clone_size: NA
d_call: NA
j_call: TRBJ1-5
cdr3_length: 16
v_call: TRBV19
cdr3_nt: TGTGCCAGTAGCCTCACCACAGGGTACAGCAATCAGCCCCAGCATTTT
cdr3_aa: CASSLTTGYSNQPQHF

clone_size: NA
d_call: NA
j_call: TRBJ1-1
cdr3_length: 13
v_call: TRBV6-1
cdr3_nt: TGTGCCAGCAGTTGGACAGAAATCACTGAAGCTTTCTTT
cdr3_aa: CASSWTEITEAFF

clone_size: NA
d_call: NA
j_call: TRBJ2-2
cdr3_length: 15
v_call: TRBV5-8
cdr3_nt: TGTGCCAGCAGCTCAGGGACTCACTCGGGTGGGGAGCTGTTTTTT
cdr3_aa: CASSSGTHSGGELFF

clone_size: NA
d_call: NA
j_call: TRBJ2-7
cdr3_length: 11
v_call: TRBV6-5
cdr3_nt: TGTGCCAGCAGGGACATCTACGAGCAGTACTTC
cdr3_aa: CASRDIYEQYF

clone_size: few
d_call: NA
j_call: TRBJ2-5
cdr3_length: 13
v_call: TRBV4-1
cdr3_nt: TGCGCCAGCAGCCACGTAGTGGAAGAGACCCAGTACTTC
cdr3_aa: CASSHVVEETQYF

clone_size: few
d_call: NA
j_call: TRBJ1-2
cdr3_length: 14
v_call: TRBV9
cdr3_nt: TGTGCCAGCAGCGTAGGTCCGGTTAACTATGGCTACACCTTC
cdr3_aa: CASSVGPVNYGYTF

clone_size: few
d_call: TRBD1
j_call: TRBJ1-2
cdr3_length: 14
v_call: TRBV6-4
cdr3_nt: TGTGCCAGCAAACCGGGACAGGGGAACTATGGCTACACCTTC
cdr3_aa: CASKPGQGNYGYTF

clone_size: few
d_call: TRBD1
j_call: TRBJ1-2
cdr3_length: 15
v_call: TRBV5-1
cdr3_nt: TGCGCCAGCAGCTTGGCCGGGACAGGGCCCTATGGCTACACCTTC
cdr3_aa: CASSLAGTGPYGYTF

clone_size: few
d_call: NA
j_call: TRBJ1-1
cdr3_length: 14
v_call: TRBV19
cdr3_nt: TGTGCCAGTAGTAGGCCACAGGGAGTCACTGAAGCTTTCTTT
cdr3_aa: CASSRPQGVTEAFF

clone_size: few
d_call: NA
j_call: TRBJ2-1
cdr3_length: 15
v_call: TRBV6-1
cdr3_nt: TGTGCCAGCAGCGCCCGACTAGGAACCTACAATGAGCAGTTCTTC
cdr3_aa: CASSARLGTYNEQFF

clone_size: NA
d_call: NA
j_call: TRBJ1-2
cdr3_length: 13
v_call: TRBV6-1
cdr3_nt: TGTGCCAGCAGTGAAGGTCTGGAGTATGGCTACACCTTC
cdr3_aa: CASSEGLEYGYTF

clone_size: many
d_call: NA
j_call: TRBJ2-1
cdr3_length: 13
v_call: TRBV11-3
cdr3_nt: TGTGCCAGCAGCTTAGCTGGGGGCCATGAGCAGTTCTTC
cdr3_aa: CASSLAGGHEQFF

clone_size: NA
d_call: TRBD1
j_call: TRBJ1-2
cdr3_length: 13
v_call: TRBV7-6
cdr3_nt: TGTGCCAGCAGCGGGACAGGGGCGAGCGGCTACACCTTC
cdr3_aa: CASSGTGASGYTF

clone_size: NA
d_call: TRBD1
j_call: TRBJ2-1
cdr3_length: 13
v_call: TRBV6-4
cdr3_nt: TGTGCCAGCGGACGATCCAGGGGGAATGAGCAGTTCTTC
cdr3_aa: CASGRSRGNEQFF

clone_size: NA
d_call: NA
j_call: TRBJ1-1
cdr3_length: 16
v_call: TRBV14
cdr3_nt: TGTGCCAGCAGCCAAGATATCGGCAGGATGAACACTGAAGCTTTCTTT
cdr3_aa: CASSQDIGRMNTEAFF

clone_size: few
d_call: NA
j_call: TRBJ2-1
cdr3_length: 13
v_call: TRBV19
cdr3_nt: TGTGCCAGTAGTGTGGACAGCAACAATGAGCAGTTCTTC
cdr3_aa: CASSVDSNNEQFF

clone_size: NA
d_call: TRBD1
j_call: TRBJ2-2
cdr3_length: 15
v_call: TRBV7-2
cdr3_nt: TGTGCCAGCAGTTCAACGGACAGGACCACCGGGGAGCTGTTTTTT
cdr3_aa: CASSSTDRTTGELFF

clone_size: few
d_call: NA
j_call: TRBJ1-2
cdr3_length: 13
v_call: TRBV7-2
cdr3_nt: TGTGCCAGCAGCCCTCCCGGGGAAGGTGGCTACACCTTC
cdr3_aa: CASSPPGEGGYTF

clone_size: NA
d_call: TRBD1
j_call: TRBJ1-1
cdr3_length: 15
v_call: TRBV5-4
cdr3_nt: TGTGCCAGCAGCTTGGGTCTGGGACAGGGAACTGAAGCTTTCTTT
cdr3_aa: CASSLGLGQGTEAFF

clone_size: NA
d_call: TRBD1
j_call: TRBJ2-2
cdr3_length: 19
v_call: TRBV27
cdr3_nt: TGTGCCAGCAGTCTCCGGACAGGGGGTTTTTTTCGCTATCCCGGGGAGCTGTTTTTT
cdr3_aa: CASSLRTGGFFRYPGELFF

clone_size: few
d_call: TRBD2
j_call: TRBJ2-1
cdr3_length: 16
v_call: TRBV6-5
cdr3_nt: TGTGCCAGCAGTTACGGGGTAAGCGGGGTGGCGAAGGAGCAGTTCTTC
cdr3_aa: CASSYGVSGVAKEQFF

clone_size: NA
d_call: NA
j_call: TRBJ2-7
cdr3_length: 12
v_call: TRBV5-5
cdr3_nt: TGTGCCAGCAGCTTCCTATCGTACGAGCAGTACTTC
cdr3_aa: CASSFLSYEQYF

clone_size: few
d_call: NA
j_call: TRBJ2-1
cdr3_length: 15
v_call: TRBV9
cdr3_nt: TGTGCCAGCAGCCCCCGGGACTTCCCCTACAATGAGCAGTTCTTC
cdr3_aa: CASSPRDFPYNEQFF

clone_size: few
d_call: TRBD1
j_call: TRBJ1-1
cdr3_length: 15
v_call: TRBV5-4
cdr3_nt: TGTGCCAGCAGCTTGGGGGGGACAGCCTTACTAGGAGCTTTCTTT
cdr3_aa: CASSLGGTALLGAFF

clone_size: NA
d_call: NA
j_call: TRBJ1-1
cdr3_length: 13
v_call: TRBV5-6
cdr3_nt: TGTGCCAGCAGCTTAGGGGTTTTCACTGCAGCTTTCTTT
cdr3_aa: CASSLGVFTAAFF

clone_size: NA
d_call: NA
j_call: TRBJ1-1
cdr3_length: 13
v_call: TRBV2
cdr3_nt: TGTGCCAGCAGTAAAGGGCCGCCCTTTGAAGCTTTCTTT
cdr3_aa: CASSKGPPFEAFF

clone_size: few
d_call: TRBD2
j_call: TRBJ2-5
cdr3_length: 15
v_call: TRBV7-2
cdr3_nt: TGTGCCAGCACCTCGCGGGGGGGGACCCAAGAGACCCAGTACTTC
cdr3_aa: CASTSRGGTQETQYF

clone_size: NA
d_call: NA
j_call: TRBJ2-7
cdr3_length: 12
v_call: TRBV19
cdr3_nt: TGTGCCAGTAGTAGCGGCGGTGAAGAGCAGTACTTC
cdr3_aa: CASSSGGEEQYF

clone_size: NA
d_call: TRBD1
j_call: TRBJ1-4
cdr3_length: 15
v_call: TRBV5-4
cdr3_nt: TGTGCCAGCAGCTATAAGGGGGCTGGTGGGGAAAAACTGTTTTTT
cdr3_aa: CASSYKGAGGEKLFF

clone_size: few
d_call: TRBD1
j_call: TRBJ2-1
cdr3_length: 15
v_call: TRBV4-3
cdr3_nt: TGCGCCAGCAGCCAAGCAAGGGGGCCCTACAATGAGCAGTTCTTC
cdr3_aa: CASSQARGPYNEQFF

clone_size: NA
d_call: TRBD1
j_call: TRBJ1-5
cdr3_length: 15
v_call: TRBV11-2
cdr3_nt: TGTGCCAGCAGCCGAGGACAGGGGGCTCATCAGCCCCAGCATTTT
cdr3_aa: CASSRGQGAHQPQHF

clone_size: few
d_call: NA
j_call: TRBJ1-1
cdr3_length: 12
v_call: TRBV7-9
cdr3_nt: TGTGCCAGCAGCCGGGGGTACACTGAAGCTTTCTTT
cdr3_aa: CASSRGYTEAFF

clone_size: few
d_call: NA
j_call: TRBJ1-2
cdr3_length: 14
v_call: TRBV6-1
cdr3_nt: TGTGCCAGCAGTGAAACGGGGTTGGGCTATGGCTACACCTTC
cdr3_aa: CASSETGLGYGYTF

clone_size: NA
d_call: NA
j_call: TRBJ2-1
cdr3_length: 15
v_call: TRBV6-5
cdr3_nt: TGTGCCAGCAGTTCCGACCACAGCTCCTACAATGAGCAGTTCTTC
cdr3_aa: CASSSDHSSYNEQFF

clone_size: NA
d_call: NA
j_call: TRBJ1-3
cdr3_length: 15
v_call: TRBV9
cdr3_nt: TGTGCCAGCAGCGTAGCAGGGGAATCTGGAAACACCATATATTTT
cdr3_aa: CASSVAGESGNTIYF

clone_size: NA
d_call: NA
j_call: TRBJ2-7
cdr3_length: 16
v_call: TRBV7-2
cdr3_nt: TGTGCCAGCAGCTTCGATCAAGCCCGCAGCGCCTACGAGCAGTACTTC
cdr3_aa: CASSFDQARSAYEQYF

clone_size: few
d_call: NA
j_call: TRBJ1-2
cdr3_length: 14
v_call: TRBV21-1
cdr3_nt: TGTGCCAGCAGCGGGCCACAGGGAATCGTTGGCTACACCTTC
cdr3_aa: CASSGPQGIVGYTF

clone_size: few
d_call: TRBD1
j_call: TRBJ1-2
cdr3_length: 14
v_call: TRBV4-1
cdr3_nt: TGCGCCAGCAGCCCGGAGGGACAGGGGATCGGCTACACCTTC
cdr3_aa: CASSPEGQGIGYTF

clone_size: few
d_call: NA
j_call: TRBJ2-6
cdr3_length: 15
v_call: TRBV5-4
cdr3_nt: TGTGCCAGCAGGGAGGGGACTTCTGGGGCCAACGTCCTGACTTTC
cdr3_aa: CASREGTSGANVLTF

clone_size: NA
d_call: TRBD1
j_call: TRBJ1-2
cdr3_length: 14
v_call: TRBV29-1
cdr3_nt: TGCAGCGTTGAAGTGGGGACAGCCGGCTATGGCTACACCTTC
cdr3_aa: CSVEVGTAGYGYTF

clone_size: NA
d_call: TRBD1
j_call: TRBJ2-3
cdr3_length: 15
v_call: TRBV7-6
cdr3_nt: TGTGCCAGCAGTAAACAGGGGGAGCGGACAGATACGCAGTATTTT
cdr3_aa: CASSKQGERTDTQYF